The 20 T cell receptor beta chains listed next were all sequenced from one sample in a study of T cells in localized non-small cell lung cancer. Repertoires were generated with immunoSEQ multiplex PCR, while TCRdb's copy carries only in-frame clones and drops some. The sample has 12,000 or so clones, approximately 81% seen once. Material: peripheral blood, obtained before any cancer treatment. These receptors all come from a male donor aged 60 or older with stage I lung adenocarcinoma.

The rearrangement joins TRBV2 to TRBJ1-5, with 10 bases that match TRBD1. With V trimmed by 7 bases and J by 4 bases, 4 bases remained unmatched. Germline CDR1 SNHLY, CDR2 FYNNEI. The CDR3 is 14 amino acids. CDR3 bases: TGTGCCAGCACCCTGGACAGGGGGAATCAGCCCCAGCATTTT. Its protein product is CASTLDRGNQPQHF.

The chain carries TRBV7-2 and TRBJ1-1; 11 bases match TRBD1. V was clipped by 2 bases and J by 0 bases; unmatched bases: 11. CDR1 and CDR2 (germline): SGHTA, FQGNSA. The CDR3 is 19 amino acids. The CDR3, as DNA: TGTGCCAGCAGCTTACCTAGGCCGGGACAGGGGGTTTTGAACACTGAAGCTTTCTTT. Translating it yields CASSLPRPGQGVLNTEAFF.

The chain carries TRBV4-2 and TRBJ2-3; 8 bases match TRBD2. The CDR3 is 16 amino acids. The germline CDR1 and CDR2 sequences are LGHNA and YNFKEQ. With V trimmed by 3 bases and J by 1 base, 6 bases remained unmatched. The CDR3 here is CASSQAGTRGTDTQYF. Written as DNA, the CDR3 is TGTGCCAGCAGCCAGGCCGGGACTAGGGGCACAGATACGCAGTATTTT.

V is TRBV25-1 and J is TRBJ1-5, with no clear D. Germline V gene lookup returns CDR1 MGHDK and CDR2 SYGVNS. The V gene lost 2 bases and the J gene lost 7 bases, with 12 bases spanning the gap. The CDR3 has 14 amino acids. CDR3 bases: TGTGCCAGCAGTGAAGGCTCGACGGGGCAGCCCCAGCATTTT. Amino acids: CASSEGSTGQPQHF. The entire variable domain, with the rest obtained from reference TRBV25-1 and TRBJ1-5, is as follows: EADIYQTPRYLVIGTGKKITLECSQTMGHDKMYWYQQDPGMELHLIHYSYGVNSTEKGDLSSESTVSRIRTEHFPLTLESARPSHTSQYLCASSEGSTGQPQHFGDGTRLSIL.

This clone was detected a few times. V is TRBV19 and J is TRBJ1-6; D is possibly TRBD1 (5 bases). Per germline, CDR1 LNHDA and CDR2 SQIVND (reference sequence). The CDR3 contains 12 residues. V lost 5 bases, J lost 9 bases, and 8 bases lay in between. The CDR3 bases are TGTGCCAGTAGTGAGACAGCTTCACCCCTCCACTTT. Translating gives CASSETASPLHF.

The chain links TRBV19 to TRBJ1-1; maybe TRBD1 (6 bases). V shed 6 bases and J shed 2 bases, with 16 bases lying between them. The CDR3 totals 15 residues. CDR1 is LNHDA, CDR2 SQIVND, per germline (reference sequence). The CDR3: CASRETAGANTEAFF. In nucleotides, the CDR3 is TGTGCCAGTAGAGAAACGGCAGGGGCTAACACTGAAGCTTTCTTT. The full variable domain, its missing parts supplied by reference TRBV19 and TRBJ1-1, is DGGITQSPKYLFRKEGQNVTLSCEQNLNHDAMYWYRQDPGQGLRLIYYSQIVNDFQKGDIAEGYSVSREKKESFPLTVTSAQKNPTAFYLCASRETAGANTEAFFGQGTRLTVV.

V usage is TRBV2 and J usage is TRBJ1-6; TRBD1 might be the D (6 bases). The V end was cut by 10 bases, the J end by 6 bases, with 19 bases between. The CDR3 sequence is 15 residues long. Germline lookup yields CDR1 SNHLY and CDR2 FYNNEI. The CDR3 sequence: CATRGGGQSNSPLHF. DNA of the CDR3: TGTGCCACCAGGGGTGGGGGACAATCTAATTCACCCCTCCACTTT.

A note on this clone: The sample carries other DNA sequences with the same CDR3. The gene calls are TRBV18 and TRBJ1-4; D uncertain. Germline values: CDR1 KGHSH, CDR2 LQKENI. This CDR3 contains 14 residues. Trimming took 3 bases from V and 0 from J, leaving 5 bases between them. CDR3 nucleotides: TGTGCCAGCTCACCCGGGACAACTAATGAAAAACTGTTTTTT. Translated, it gives CASSPGTTNEKLFF. Complete variable domain (other parts from reference TRBV18 and TRBJ1-4): NAGVMQNPRHLVRRRGQEARLRCSPMKGHSHVYWYRQLPEEGLKFMVYLQKENIIDESGMPKERFSAEFPKEGPSILRIQQVVRGDSAAYFCASSPGTTNEKLFFGSGTQLSVL.

This clone was observed a handful of times. The chain combines TRBV6-1 with TRBJ1-2; 9 bases are shared with TRBD1. CDR3 length equals 14 residues. The trim removed 6 bases at V and 4 bases at J, leaving 6 bases unmatched. CDR1 and CDR2 (germline): MNHNS, SASEGT. CDR3 nucleotides: TGTGCCAGCAGCAACCCGGGACAGGGCTATGGCTACACCTTC. Its translation is CASSNPGQGYGYTF.

The CDR3 loop reads CASSRGVGGGTYNEQFF. DNA of the CDR3: TGCGCCAGCAGCCGGGGGGTTGGAGGCGGGACCTACAATGAGCAGTTCTTC. V usage is TRBV5-1 and J usage is TRBJ2-1, with 7 bases that match TRBD2. V lost 4 bases, J lost 2 bases, and 12 bases stayed unmatched. The V gene's germline CDR1 is SGHRS and CDR2 YFSETQ. The CDR3 sequence is 17 residues long.

The table lists this clone with a few counts. The V gene is TRBV9, the J gene TRBJ2-3; 15 bases are shared with TRBD2. Trimming took 3 bases from V and 6 from J; bases not matched to a gene: 8. CDR1 and CDR2 from the germline V gene are SGDLS and YYNGEE. This CDR3 is 17 amino acids long. CDR3: CASSAGRTSGGADTQYF. In DNA, the CDR3 is TGTGCCAGCAGCGCAGGAAGGACTAGCGGGGGGGCGGATACGCAGTATTTT.

The J gene is TRBJ2-6, the V gene TRBV4-1, with 8 bases identical to TRBD1. The CDR3 totals 19 residues. Losses at the gene ends were 5 bases for V and 1 base for J; bases not matched to a gene: 13. Germline CDR1 reads MGHRA; CDR2 reads YSYEKL. CDR3 region: CASSKGAGQGISGANVLTF. CDR3 DNA: TGCGCCAGCAGCAAGGGGGCAGGACAGGGCATATCTGGGGCCAACGTCCTGACTTTC.

The chain links TRBV19 to TRBJ1-1; no definite D call. Looked up from germline, CDR1 is LNHDA and CDR2 is SQIVND (reference sequence). CDR3 length: 14 residues. V was clipped by 3 bases and J by 8 bases, with 16 bases between them. CDR3 coding DNA: TGTGCCAGTAGTATCGGCAGAACCGTAAACGAAGCTTTCTTT. Protein product: CASSIGRTVNEAFF.

This chain links TRBV5-5 with TRBJ2-3; tentative D call: TRBD2 (6 bases). Germline lookup yields CDR1 SGHKS and CDR2 YYEKEE (reference sequence). This CDR3 has 13 residues. V was clipped by 7 bases and J by 4 bases, with 13 bases between them. CDR3 sequence (DNA): TGTGCCAGCGCCGACGGGACTGCAGATACGCAGTATTTT. Residues: CASADGTADTQYF.

V is TRBV12-5 and J is TRBJ2-3; D gene uncertain. Trimming removed 1 base from V and 5 bases from J, with 16 bases in between. Germline loops: CDR1 LGHNT, CDR2 FRNRAP. The CDR3 has 16 amino acids. CDR3 loop: CASGLGPSPTIDTQYF. The DNA of the CDR3 is TGTGCTAGTGGTTTGGGTCCGAGCCCCACGATAGATACGCAGTATTTT.

V and J are TRBV18 and TRBJ2-2; 9 nucleotides agree with TRBD1. This CDR3 is built from 16 residues. The V segment lost 3 bases and the J segment 1 base; nucleotides outside the gene matches: 3. Germline V gives CDR1 KGHSH, CDR2 LQKENI. CDR3 sequence reads: CASSPGTGMNTGELFF. The CDR3 DNA reads TGTGCCAGCTCACCTGGGACAGGGATGAACACCGGGGAGCTGTTTTTT.

The chain combines TRBV11-2 with TRBJ1-4; perhaps TRBD1 as D (6 bases). The V end lost 6 bases, the J end lost 8 bases, and 13 bases lay between the germline ends. The CDR3 runs to 13 residues. From germline, CDR1 is SGHAT and CDR2 FQNNGV. The CDR3 sequence: CASSLQGGEKLFF. The DNA of the CDR3 is TGTGCCAGCAGTTTACAGGGAGGGGAAAAACTGTTTTTT.

This chain connects TRBV11-2 to TRBJ1-2, with a possible D match to TRBD1 (6 bases). The CDR3 runs to 13 residues. The germline gives CDR1 SGHAT, CDR2 FQNNGV. V was cut by 5 bases and J by 4 bases, with 11 bases left in between. The CDR3 nucleotides are TGTGCCAGCAGCCTAGGGGGGATCTATGGCTACACCTTC. This translates into CASSLGGIYGYTF.

The CDR3 nucleotides are TGTGCCAGCTCACCTGACAGCTCCTACAATGAGCAGTTCTTC. Its protein product is CASSPDSSYNEQFF. The chain is built from TRBV18 and TRBJ2-1; maybe TRBD1 (5 bases). Germline V gene data show CDR1 as KGHSH and CDR2 as LQKENI. The CDR3 totals 14 residues. The V end was cut by 3 bases, the J end by 0 bases, with 6 bases between.

The genes are TRBV7-2 and TRBJ2-3; 13 nucleotides agree with TRBD2. V lost 5 bases, J lost 7 bases, and 15 bases stayed unmatched. From germline, CDR1 is SGHTA and CDR2 FQGNSA. The CDR3 sequence is 18 residues long. Here the CDR3 DNA reads TGTGCCAGCAGCCTGCAACCGACTAGCGGGGGGCCCTCATATACGCAGTATTTT. Its translation: CASSLQPTSGGPSYTQYF.